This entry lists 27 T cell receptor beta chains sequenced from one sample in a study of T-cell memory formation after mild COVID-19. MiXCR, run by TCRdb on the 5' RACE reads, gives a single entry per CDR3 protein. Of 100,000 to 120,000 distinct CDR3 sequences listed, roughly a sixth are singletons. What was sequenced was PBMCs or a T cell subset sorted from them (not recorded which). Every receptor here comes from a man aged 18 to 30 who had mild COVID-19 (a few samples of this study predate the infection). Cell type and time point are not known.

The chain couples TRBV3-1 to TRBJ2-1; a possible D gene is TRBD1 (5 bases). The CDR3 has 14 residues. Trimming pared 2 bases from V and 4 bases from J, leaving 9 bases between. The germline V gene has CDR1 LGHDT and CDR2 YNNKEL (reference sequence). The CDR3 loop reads CASSQFQGYNEQFF. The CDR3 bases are TGTGCCAGCAGCCAATTTCAGGGATACAATGAGCAGTTCTTC.

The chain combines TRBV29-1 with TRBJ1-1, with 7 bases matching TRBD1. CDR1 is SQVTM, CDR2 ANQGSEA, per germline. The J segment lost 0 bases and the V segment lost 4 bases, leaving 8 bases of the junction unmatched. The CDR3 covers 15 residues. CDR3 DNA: TGCAGCGTTGGCGGAGGGGGCAGACTGAACACTGAAGCTTTCTTT. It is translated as CSVGGGGRLNTEAFF.

The DNA of the CDR3 is TGCGCCAGCAGCCAAGACAGGGGGCTGAAGGAGTTCTTC. Translating it yields CASSQDRGLKEFF. The chain employs TRBV4-3 and TRBJ2-1, with TRBD1 matching over 8 bases. Trimming cost V 0 bases and J 14 bases; bases outside gene matches: 6. This CDR3 contains 13 residues. CDR1 and CDR2 (germline): LGHNA, YSLEER.

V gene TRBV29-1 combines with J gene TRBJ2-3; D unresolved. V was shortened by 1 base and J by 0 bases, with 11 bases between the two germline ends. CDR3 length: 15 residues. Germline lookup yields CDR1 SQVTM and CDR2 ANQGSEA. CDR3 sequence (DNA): TGCAGCGTTGAAGGCCCTTCTCCTAGCACAGATACGCAGTATTTT. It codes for CSVEGPSPSTDTQYF.

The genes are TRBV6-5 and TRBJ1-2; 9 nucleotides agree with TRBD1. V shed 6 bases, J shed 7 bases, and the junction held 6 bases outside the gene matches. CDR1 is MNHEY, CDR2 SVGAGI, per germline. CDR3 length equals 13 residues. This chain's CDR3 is CASRKTGGAGYTF. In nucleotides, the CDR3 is TGTGCCAGCAGAAAAACAGGGGGCGCTGGCTACACCTTC.

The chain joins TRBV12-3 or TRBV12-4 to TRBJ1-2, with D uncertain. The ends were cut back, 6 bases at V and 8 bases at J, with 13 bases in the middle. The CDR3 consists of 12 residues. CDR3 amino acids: CASSGVLRGYTF. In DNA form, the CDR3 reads TGTGCCAGCAGCGGGGTTTTAAGGGGCTACACCTTC.

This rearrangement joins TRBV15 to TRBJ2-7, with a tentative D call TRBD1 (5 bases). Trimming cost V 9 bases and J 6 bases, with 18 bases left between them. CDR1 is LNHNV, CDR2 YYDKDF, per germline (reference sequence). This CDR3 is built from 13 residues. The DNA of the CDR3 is TGTGCCACTTCCTCTCAGGGCCGTTCCGAGCAGTACGTC. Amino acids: CATSSQGRSEQYV.

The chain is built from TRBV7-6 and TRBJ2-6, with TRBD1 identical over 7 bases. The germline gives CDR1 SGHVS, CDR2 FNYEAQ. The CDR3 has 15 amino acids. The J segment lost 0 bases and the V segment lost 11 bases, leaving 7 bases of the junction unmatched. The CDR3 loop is CAGGQPTSGANVLTF. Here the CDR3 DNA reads TGTGCCGGGGGACAGCCAACCTCTGGGGCCAACGTCCTGACTTTC.

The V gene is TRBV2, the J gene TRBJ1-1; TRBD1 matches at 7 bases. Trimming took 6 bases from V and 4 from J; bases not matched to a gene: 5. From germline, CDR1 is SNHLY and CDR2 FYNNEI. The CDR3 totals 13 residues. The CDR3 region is CASRLAGGTEAFF. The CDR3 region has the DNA TGTGCCAGCAGGCTGGCAGGGGGCACTGAAGCTTTCTTT.

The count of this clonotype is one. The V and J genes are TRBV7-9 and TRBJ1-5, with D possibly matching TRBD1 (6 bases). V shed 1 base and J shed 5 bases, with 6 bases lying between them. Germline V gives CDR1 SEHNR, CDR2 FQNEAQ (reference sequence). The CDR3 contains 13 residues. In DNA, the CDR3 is TGTGCCAGCAGCTTAGACAGGGATCAGCCCCAGCATTTT. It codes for CASSLDRDQPQHF.

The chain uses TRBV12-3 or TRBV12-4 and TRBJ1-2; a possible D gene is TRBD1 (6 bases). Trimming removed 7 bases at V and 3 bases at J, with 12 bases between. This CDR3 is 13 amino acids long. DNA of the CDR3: TGTGCCAGCAACCGAGGGGGAGACTATGGCTACACCTTC. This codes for CASNRGGDYGYTF.

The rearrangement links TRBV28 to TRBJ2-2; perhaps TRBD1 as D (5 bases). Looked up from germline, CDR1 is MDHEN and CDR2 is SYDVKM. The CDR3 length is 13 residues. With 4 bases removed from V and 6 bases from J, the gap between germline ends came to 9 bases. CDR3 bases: TGTGCCAGCAGTTCCAGGGTGGCCGGGGAGCTGTTTTTT. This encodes CASSSRVAGELFF. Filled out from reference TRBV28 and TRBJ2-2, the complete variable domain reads DVKVTQSSRYLVKRTGEKVFLECVQDMDHENMFWYRQDPGLGLRLIYFSYDVKMKEKGDIPEGYSVSREKKERFSLILESASTNQTSMYLCASSSRVAGELFFGEGSRLTVL.

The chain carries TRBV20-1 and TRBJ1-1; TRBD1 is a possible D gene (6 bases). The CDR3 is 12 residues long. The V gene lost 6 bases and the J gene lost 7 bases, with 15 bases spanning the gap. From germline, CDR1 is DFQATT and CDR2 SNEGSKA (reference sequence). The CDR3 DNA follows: TGCAGTGCCAGGCCGGGGGCGGATGAAGCTTTCTTT. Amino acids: CSARPGADEAFF.

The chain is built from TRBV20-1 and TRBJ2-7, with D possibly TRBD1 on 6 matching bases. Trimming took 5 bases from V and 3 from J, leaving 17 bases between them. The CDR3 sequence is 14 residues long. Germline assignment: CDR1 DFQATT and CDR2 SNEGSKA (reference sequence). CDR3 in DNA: TGCAGTGCTTTGTCCCGACAGGCGATCTACGAGCAGTACGTC. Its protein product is CSALSRQAIYEQYV.

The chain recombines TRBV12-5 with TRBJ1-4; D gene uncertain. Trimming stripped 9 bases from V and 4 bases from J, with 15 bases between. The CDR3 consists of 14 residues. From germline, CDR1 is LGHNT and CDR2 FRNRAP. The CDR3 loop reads CASGLDGSNEKLFF. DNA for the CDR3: TGTGCTAGCGGGCTGGACGGAAGTAATGAAAAACTGTTTTTT.

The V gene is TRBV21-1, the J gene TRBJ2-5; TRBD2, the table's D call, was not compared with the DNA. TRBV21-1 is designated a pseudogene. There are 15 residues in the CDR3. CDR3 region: CASSKLADAQETQYF. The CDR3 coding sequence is TGTGCCAGCAGCAAACTAGCGGACGCCCAAGAGACCCAGTACTTC.

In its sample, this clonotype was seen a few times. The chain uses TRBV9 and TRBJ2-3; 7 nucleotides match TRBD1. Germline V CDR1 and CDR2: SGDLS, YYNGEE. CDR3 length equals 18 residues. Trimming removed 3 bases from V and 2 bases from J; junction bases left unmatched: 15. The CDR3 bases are TGTGCCAGCAGCGCCACCGGGACAGTATCTCTGGTCACAGATACGCAGTATTTT. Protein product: CASSATGTVSLVTDTQYF.

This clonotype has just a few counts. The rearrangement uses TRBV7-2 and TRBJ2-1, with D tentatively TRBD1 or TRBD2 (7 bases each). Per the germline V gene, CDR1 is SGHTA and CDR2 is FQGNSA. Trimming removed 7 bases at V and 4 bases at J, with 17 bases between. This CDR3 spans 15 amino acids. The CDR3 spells CASNLGRGQYNEQFF. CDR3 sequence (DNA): TGTGCCAGCAACCTGGGGAGGGGGCAATACAATGAGCAGTTCTTC.

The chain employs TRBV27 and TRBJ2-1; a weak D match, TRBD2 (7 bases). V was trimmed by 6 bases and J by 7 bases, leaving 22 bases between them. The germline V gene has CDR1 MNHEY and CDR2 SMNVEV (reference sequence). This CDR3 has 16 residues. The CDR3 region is CASRGGWEGQWNEQFF. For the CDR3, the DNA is TGTGCCAGCAGAGGGGGATGGGAGGGCCAATGGAATGAGCAGTTCTTC.

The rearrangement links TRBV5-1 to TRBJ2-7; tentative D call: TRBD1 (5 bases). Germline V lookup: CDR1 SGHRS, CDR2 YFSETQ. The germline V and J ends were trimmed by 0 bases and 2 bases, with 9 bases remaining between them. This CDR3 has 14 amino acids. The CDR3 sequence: CASSLGQTAYEQYV. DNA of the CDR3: TGCGCCAGCAGCTTGGGGCAGACAGCCTACGAGCAGTACGTC.

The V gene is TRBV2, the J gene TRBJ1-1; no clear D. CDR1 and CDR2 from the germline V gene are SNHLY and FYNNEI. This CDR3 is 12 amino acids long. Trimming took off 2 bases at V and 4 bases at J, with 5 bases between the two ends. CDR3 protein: CASSEYGTEAFF. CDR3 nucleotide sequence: TGTGCCAGCAGTGAATACGGCACTGAAGCTTTCTTT.

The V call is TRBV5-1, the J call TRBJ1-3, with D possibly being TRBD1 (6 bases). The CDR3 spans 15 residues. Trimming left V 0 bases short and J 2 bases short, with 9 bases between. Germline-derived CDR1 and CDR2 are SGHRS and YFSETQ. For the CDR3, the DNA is TGCGCCAGCAGCTTGGGACAGGCAGCTGGAAACACCATATATTTT. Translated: CASSLGQAAGNTIYF.

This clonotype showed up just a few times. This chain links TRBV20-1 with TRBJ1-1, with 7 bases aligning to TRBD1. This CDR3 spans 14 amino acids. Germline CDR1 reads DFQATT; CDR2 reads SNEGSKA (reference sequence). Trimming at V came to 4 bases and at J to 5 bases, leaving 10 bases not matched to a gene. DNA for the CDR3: TGCAGTGCTACCAGACAGGGCTGGGGGACTGAAGCTTTCTTT. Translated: CSATRQGWGTEAFF.

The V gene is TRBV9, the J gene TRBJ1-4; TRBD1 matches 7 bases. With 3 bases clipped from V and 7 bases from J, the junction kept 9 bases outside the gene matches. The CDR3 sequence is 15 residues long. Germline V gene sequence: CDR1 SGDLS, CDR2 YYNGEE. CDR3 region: CASSETTGWREKLFF. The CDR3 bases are TGTGCCAGCAGCGAGACGACAGGGTGGCGTGAAAAACTGTTTTTT.

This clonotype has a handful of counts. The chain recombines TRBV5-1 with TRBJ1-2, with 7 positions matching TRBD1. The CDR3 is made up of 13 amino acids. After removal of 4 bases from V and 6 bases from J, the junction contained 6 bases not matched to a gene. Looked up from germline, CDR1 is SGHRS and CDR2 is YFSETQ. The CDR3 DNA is TGCGCCAGCAGCGCAGACAGGGTTGATGGCTACACCTTC. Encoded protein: CASSADRVDGYTF.

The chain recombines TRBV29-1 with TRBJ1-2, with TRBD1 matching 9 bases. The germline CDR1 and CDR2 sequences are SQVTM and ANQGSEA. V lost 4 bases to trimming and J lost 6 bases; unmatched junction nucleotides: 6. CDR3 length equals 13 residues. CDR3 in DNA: TGCAGCGTTGTTAGGACAGGGGTTGATGGCTACACCTTC. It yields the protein CSVVRTGVDGYTF. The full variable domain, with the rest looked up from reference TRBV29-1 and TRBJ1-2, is SAVISQKPSRDICQRGTSLTIQCQVDSQVTMMFWYRQQPGQSLTLIATANQGSEATYESGFVIDKFPISRPNLTFSTLTVSNMSPEDSSIYLCSVVRTGVDGYTFGSGTRLTVV.

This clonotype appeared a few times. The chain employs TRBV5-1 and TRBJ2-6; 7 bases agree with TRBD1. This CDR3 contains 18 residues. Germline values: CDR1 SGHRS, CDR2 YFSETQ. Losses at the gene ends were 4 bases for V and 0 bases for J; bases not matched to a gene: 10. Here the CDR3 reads CASSLSGQANSGANVLTF. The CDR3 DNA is TGCGCCAGCAGCCTAAGTGGACAGGCCAACTCTGGGGCCAACGTCCTGACTTTC.